One and the same sample provided the 11 T cell receptor beta chains below, sequenced in a study of CD8+ T cells in alopecia areata (dated by TCRdb to between 2018 and 2020). Library preparation used the immunoSEQ multiplex PCR assay. For TCR sequencing, RNA was extracted from every sample and reverse transcribed into cDNA to serve as template. TCRdb took over this immuneACCESS table, retaining in-frame rearrangements with V and J assigned. Such tables are incomplete; in checked studies, under half of the missing clones stem from an unresolved V gene, and the remainder is unexplained. Recorded for this sample are about 110,000 clones; less than 90% of them occurred a single time. Of the sample, around 25% is held by the ten largest clones. The time point label here, explained by the study, means: about 5 months on oral tofacitinib. The intended sense of this specimen's treatment or condition label: oral pan-JAK inhibitor, 5-10 mg twice daily.

This specimen was CD8+ T cells sorted from blood, taken at week 24, from a patient treated with tofacitinib. The receptors were gathered from a human donor with alopecia areata.

V is TRBV7-9 and J is TRBJ2-7, with D possibly called TRBD1 or TRBD2 (5 bases each). Germline lookup yields CDR1 SEHNR and CDR2 FQNEAQ (reference sequence). This CDR3 is 12 amino acids long. V shed 8 bases and J shed 4 bases, with 12 bases lying between them. DNA for the CDR3: TGTGCCAGCCGGGACCGCGGATACGAGCAGTACTTC. It codes for CASRDRGYEQYF.

The sample holds a few counts of this clone. This chain links TRBV9 with TRBJ2-1; D possibly matches TRBD1 or TRBD2 (5 bases each). V lost 0 bases to trimming and J lost 0 bases, with 13 bases between them. The length of the CDR3 is 17 residues. Per germline, CDR1 SGDLS and CDR2 YYNGEE. The CDR3 spells CASSVGGGGSSYNEQFF. The CDR3 DNA reads TGTGCCAGCAGCGTAGGGGGCGGAGGTAGCTCCTACAATGAGCAGTTCTTC. Complete variable domain (other parts from reference TRBV9 and TRBJ2-1): DSGVTQTPKHLITATGQRVTLRCSPRSGDLSVYWYQQSLDQGLQFLIQYYNGEERAKGNILERFSAQQFPDLHSELNLSSLELGDSALYFCASSVGGGGSSYNEQFFGPGTRLTVL.

The V and J genes are TRBV4-1 and TRBJ2-3; no clear D gene. The V end lost 1 base, the J end lost 2 bases, and 4 bases lay between the germline ends. CDR1 is MGHRA and CDR2 is YSYEKL in the germline V gene. The CDR3 covers 13 residues. The CDR3 sequence: CASSQGVTDTQYF. DNA of the CDR3: TGCGCCAGCAGCCAAGGGGTCACAGATACGCAGTATTTT.

This chain connects TRBV5-1 to TRBJ1-1; 12 bases line up with TRBD1. The CDR3 has 14 residues. Germline-derived CDR1 and CDR2 are SGHRS and YFSETQ. Germline trimming cut 5 bases from V and 5 bases from J; bases unmatched to any gene: 4. CDR3 in DNA: TGCGCCAGCAGGGGACAGGGGGCGCGGACTGAAGCTTTCTTT. Its translation: CASRGQGARTEAFF.

This clone was seen a handful of times. The chain carries TRBV29-1 and TRBJ2-7, with 8 nucleotides matching TRBD1. The CDR3 has 15 amino acids. Trimming took 2 bases from V and 5 from J; bases not matched to a gene: 11. Germline V gene sequence: CDR1 SQVTM, CDR2 ANQGSEA. CDR3 bases: TGCAGCGTTGAAACCAGGGGGCGGACAGTTGACGAGCAGTACTTC. Protein product: CSVETRGRTVDEQYF.

The chain combines TRBV9 with TRBJ1-1; D unclear. The germline gives CDR1 SGDLS, CDR2 YYNGEE. Deletions cut 3 bases from V and 2 bases from J, with 11 bases between. This CDR3 region has 14 residues. CDR3 bases: TGTGCCAGCAGCGCCGGTGGGATAAACACTGAAGCTTTCTTT. This sequence encodes CASSAGGINTEAFF.

This clone occurred a few times. The CDR3 nucleotides are TGTGCCAGCAGCTTAAAGAGCCTGGGGGCCTACGAGCAGTACTTC. Protein sequence: CASSLKSLGAYEQYF. V gene TRBV7-2 combines with J gene TRBJ2-7; D tentatively fits TRBD1 or TRBD2 (5 bases each). CDR1 and CDR2 from the germline V gene are SGHTA and FQGNSA. CDR3 length equals 15 residues. V lost 2 bases and J 2 bases, leaving 13 bases between the germline ends.

This chain links TRBV4-1 with TRBJ1-5; weak D call: TRBD1 (6 bases). The CDR3 extends over 17 amino acids. The V and J ends lost 4 bases and 0 bases respectively, with 16 bases between them. CDR1 is MGHRA, CDR2 YSYEKL, per germline. CDR3 DNA: TGCGCCAGCAGCCCAAGGACTACAGGGAATAGCAATCAGCCCCAGCATTTT. Translated, it gives CASSPRTTGNSNQPQHF.

The rearrangement links TRBV11-2 to TRBJ2-5; D may correspond to TRBD1 or TRBD2 (6 bases each). The CDR3 spans 14 residues. From germline, CDR1 is SGHAT and CDR2 FQNNGV. V gave up 10 bases and J gave up 1 base, with 16 bases separating them. CDR3 coding DNA: TGTGCCATGGGGGGCCAAGGTACCCAAGAGACCCAGTACTTC. Amino acid sequence: CAMGGQGTQETQYF.

This chain uses TRBV6-5 with TRBJ2-7, with 8 bases that match TRBD1. The length of the CDR3 is 14 residues. Germline V gene data show CDR1 as MNHEY and CDR2 as SVGAGI. The V and J ends lost 6 bases and 7 bases, in that order; junction bases with no gene match: 11. The CDR3 nucleotides read TGTGCCAGCAGCCGACCCCAGGGGGCGCGGGAGCAGTACTTC. Protein product: CASSRPQGAREQYF.

The CDR3 sequence is CASSGTSGGEQFF. The DNA of the CDR3 is TGTGCCAGTAGTGGGACTAGCGGGGGTGAGCAGTTCTTC. The chain employs TRBV19 and TRBJ2-1; 14 bases are shared with TRBD2. Looked up from germline, CDR1 is LNHDA and CDR2 is SQIVND (reference sequence). The CDR3 contains 13 residues. The trim removed 5 bases at V and 9 bases at J, leaving 0 bases unmatched.